This T cell receptor beta chain was documented in a study of blood T cell repertoires in COVID-19. Background on the study: Acute and convalescent COVID-19 samples came from the United States, Italy and Spain.

Source study methods: Counts of nucleated cells, estimated from reference gene primer amplification, were obtained. The assay was immunoSEQ multiplex PCR, and TCRdb's table has in-frame clones only and misses some. Clone size and V and J calls were adopted from that table, with D and trimming inferred from the DNA. The sample contains 50,000 or so clones, roughly 87% of which appear only once. V was shortened by 3 bases and J by 4 bases, with 15 bases between the two germline ends. The CDR3 has 15 amino acids. The V gene's germline CDR1 is LNHDA and CDR2 SQIVND (reference sequence). The chain joins TRBV19 to TRBJ1-1, with D unclear. What was sequenced was peripheral blood. The receptor was isolated from a human donor with active COVID-19. The donor label of this sample is uncertain. The CDR3 bases are TGTGCCAGTAGTATGCTGCTGGGTCGCGGCACTGAAGCTTTCTTT. Protein product: CASSMLLGRGTEAFF.